The rows below give T cell receptor beta chains drawn from one sample of a study of cytomegalovirus exposure and HLA in healthy donors. Produced via immunoSEQ multiplex PCR; TCRdb's table is partial and in-frame only. The data show about 200,000 clones, around 75% seen once. Sequences were obtained from PBMCs. All receptors derive from a male donor in good health and CMV-seropositive. The CDR3 runs from the conserved cysteine through the conserved F or W. A D gene is named only where the DNA matches it firmly. Expanded clones get a size class; other rows say once, few or many, or leave the size out.

j_call: TRBJ2-2; d_call: TRBD1; v_call: TRBV15; clone_size: .; cdr3_nt: TGTGCCACCAGCAGAGACTTGGGACAGGGCCGAACCGGGGAGCTGTTTTTT; cdr3_aa: CATSRDLGQGRTGELFF
j_call: TRBJ1-5; d_call: .; v_call: TRBV28; clone_size: .; cdr3_nt: TGTGCCAGCAGTCCAGGGATGGGCAATCAGCCCCAGCATTTT; cdr3_aa: CASSPGMGNQPQHF
j_call: TRBJ2-7; d_call: TRBD1; v_call: TRBV28; clone_size: .; cdr3_nt: TGTGCCAGCACCTTGACAGGGAAAGATTACGAGCAGTACTTC; cdr3_aa: CASTLTGKDYEQYF
j_call: TRBJ2-2; d_call: TRBD2; v_call: TRBV5-1; clone_size: .; cdr3_nt: TGCGCCAGCAGCCAAACGACTAGCGGGCCTACCGGGGAGCTGTTTTTT; cdr3_aa: CASSQTTSGPTGELFF
j_call: TRBJ2-4; d_call: .; v_call: TRBV18; clone_size: .; cdr3_nt: TGTGCCAGCTCACCACCGATGGGGGGAGCCACAAACATTCAGTACTTC; cdr3_aa: CASSPPMGGATNIQYF
j_call: TRBJ2-2; d_call: .; v_call: TRBV11-2; clone_size: .; cdr3_nt: TGTGCCAGCGGACGAATTAGCGGTCTTACCGGGGAGCTGTTTTTT; cdr3_aa: CASGRISGLTGELFF
j_call: TRBJ2-7; d_call: TRBD1; v_call: TRBV18; clone_size: .; cdr3_nt: TGTGCCAGCTCAACCGGACAGGGGGACTACGAGCAGTACTTC; cdr3_aa: CASSTGQGDYEQYF
j_call: TRBJ2-7; d_call: TRBD2; v_call: TRBV5-6; clone_size: .; cdr3_nt: TGTGCCAGCAGCACCGAGACTAGCGGGAGCTCCTACGAGCAGTACTTC; cdr3_aa: CASSTETSGSSYEQYF
j_call: TRBJ1-4; d_call: .; v_call: TRBV27; clone_size: .; cdr3_nt: TGTGCCAGCAGTTTATGGAGGAATGAAAAACTGTTTTTT; cdr3_aa: CASSLWRNEKLFF
j_call: TRBJ2-1; d_call: TRBD2; v_call: TRBV10-3; clone_size: .; cdr3_nt: TGTGCCATCAGTGAGTTGCGGGGGAGCTCCTACAATGAGCAGTTCTTC; cdr3_aa: CAISELRGSSYNEQFF
j_call: TRBJ2-7; d_call: TRBD2; v_call: TRBV7-8; clone_size: once; cdr3_nt: TGTGCCGGGGGGACTAGCGGGGCTAAACCCTACGAGCAGTACTTC; cdr3_aa: CAGGTSGAKPYEQYF
j_call: TRBJ2-7; d_call: .; v_call: TRBV7-9; clone_size: .; cdr3_nt: TGTGCCAGCAGCCAGGGAACAGGTTACGAGCAGTACTTC; cdr3_aa: CASSQGTGYEQYF
j_call: TRBJ2-2; d_call: .; v_call: TRBV7-9; clone_size: few; cdr3_nt: TGTGCCAGCAGCCCCACCCGGCGGGGGAACACCGGGGAGCTGTTTTTT; cdr3_aa: CASSPTRRGNTGELFF
j_call: TRBJ2-2; d_call: .; v_call: TRBV5-4; clone_size: .; cdr3_nt: TGTGCCAGCAGCTTCTTCTGGAACACCGGGGAGCTGTTTTTT; cdr3_aa: CASSFFWNTGELFF
j_call: TRBJ2-7; d_call: .; v_call: TRBV6-1; clone_size: once; cdr3_nt: TGTGCCAGCAGCGCAACAGGGTTAGGAACCTACGAGCAGTACTTC; cdr3_aa: CASSATGLGTYEQYF
j_call: TRBJ2-7; d_call: .; v_call: TRBV7-9; clone_size: .; cdr3_nt: TGTGCCAGCAGCCCGGGGGACAGCTACGAGCAGTACTTC; cdr3_aa: CASSPGDSYEQYF
j_call: TRBJ2-7; d_call: .; v_call: TRBV30; clone_size: .; cdr3_nt: TGTGCCCACGGAGCGGCCTACGAGCAGTACTTC; cdr3_aa: CAHGAAYEQYF
j_call: TRBJ1-2; d_call: .; v_call: TRBV5-8; clone_size: once; cdr3_nt: TGTACCAGCAGCTTGCGGGTTTTCAGGGGTGGCTACACCTTC; cdr3_aa: CTSSLRVFRGGYTF
j_call: TRBJ1-2; d_call: .; v_call: TRBV10-3; clone_size: once; cdr3_nt: TGTGCCATCAGTGACTCCAGGGGAAACTATGGCTACACCTTC; cdr3_aa: CAISDSRGNYGYTF
j_call: TRBJ2-3; d_call: .; v_call: TRBV19; clone_size: .; cdr3_nt: TGTGCCAGTAGCACAGGCGTAGGCTCAGATACGCAGTATTTT; cdr3_aa: CASSTGVGSDTQYF
j_call: TRBJ2-5; d_call: TRBD2; v_call: TRBV11-1; clone_size: .; cdr3_nt: TGTGCCAGCAGCTTAGGGTTAGCGGGGGGAGAGGAGACCCAGTACTTC; cdr3_aa: CASSLGLAGGEETQYF
j_call: TRBJ2-3; d_call: .; v_call: TRBV10-3; clone_size: few; cdr3_nt: TGTGCCATCAGGGCGGGAAGCACAGATACGCAGTATTTT; cdr3_aa: CAIRAGSTDTQYF
j_call: TRBJ2-7; d_call: TRBD1; v_call: TRBV7-2; clone_size: .; cdr3_nt: TGTGCCAGCAGCTTAGCCACCACCCCGCAGGGGGCTTACGAGCAGTACTTC; cdr3_aa: CASSLATTPQGAYEQYF
j_call: TRBJ2-1; d_call: .; v_call: TRBV7-2; clone_size: .; cdr3_nt: TGTGCCAGCAGCTTGCTCGCGGGGGAGCAGTTCTTC; cdr3_aa: CASSLLAGEQFF
j_call: TRBJ2-3; d_call: TRBD2; v_call: TRBV7-2; clone_size: .; cdr3_nt: TGTGCCAGCAGCCCCGGGACTACTCTCCCAGATACGCAGTATTTT; cdr3_aa: CASSPGTTLPDTQYF
j_call: TRBJ1-2; d_call: TRBD1; v_call: TRBV5-1; clone_size: once; cdr3_nt: TGCGCCAGCAGTCGGGACAGCAGCTATGGTGGCTACACCTTC; cdr3_aa: CASSRDSSYGGYTF
j_call: TRBJ2-5; d_call: .; v_call: TRBV6-5; clone_size: few; cdr3_nt: TGTGCCAGCAGTCCTCCCGGGGTAGAGACCCAGTACTTC; cdr3_aa: CASSPPGVETQYF
j_call: TRBJ2-7; d_call: TRBD2; v_call: TRBV28; clone_size: .; cdr3_nt: TGTGCCAGCAGCGCTCTGCGGGGGGAATCCTACGAGCAGTACTTC; cdr3_aa: CASSALRGESYEQYF
j_call: TRBJ2-1; d_call: .; v_call: TRBV7-3; clone_size: .; cdr3_nt: TGTGCCAGCAGCGACCGGACGGGAAGCTCCTACAATGAGCAGTTCTTC; cdr3_aa: CASSDRTGSSYNEQFF
j_call: TRBJ2-3; d_call: TRBD2; v_call: TRBV27; clone_size: .; cdr3_nt: TGTGCCAGCAGTTCCCTGACTAGCGGAGATACGCAGTATTTT; cdr3_aa: CASSSLTSGDTQYF
j_call: TRBJ1-1; d_call: .; v_call: TRBV11-3; clone_size: .; cdr3_nt: TGTGCCAGCAGCTTACGGTCGAACACTGAAGCTTTCTTT; cdr3_aa: CASSLRSNTEAFF
j_call: TRBJ1-1; d_call: .; v_call: TRBV19; clone_size: .; cdr3_nt: TGTGCCAGTAAAGACGACATGAACACTGAAGCTTTCTTT; cdr3_aa: CASKDDMNTEAFF
j_call: TRBJ2-1; d_call: TRBD2; v_call: TRBV7-2; clone_size: .; cdr3_nt: TGTGCCAGCAGCTTAACCTCTAGCGGGGGGTACAATGAGCAGTTCTTC; cdr3_aa: CASSLTSSGGYNEQFF
j_call: TRBJ2-5; d_call: TRBD2; v_call: TRBV7-2; clone_size: .; cdr3_nt: TGTGCCAGCAGCTTAGGAGCGGGAGAGGGATGGGAGACCCAGTACTTC; cdr3_aa: CASSLGAGEGWETQYF
j_call: TRBJ1-6; d_call: .; v_call: TRBV27; clone_size: .; cdr3_nt: TGTGCCAGCAGTTTAGGGCAGCCCTATAATTCACCCCTCCACTTT; cdr3_aa: CASSLGQPYNSPLHF
j_call: TRBJ1-1; d_call: TRBD1; v_call: TRBV6-5; clone_size: .; cdr3_nt: TGTGCCAGCAGGGGACAGGGGGAAGCTTTCTTT; cdr3_aa: CASRGQGEAFF
j_call: TRBJ2-3; d_call: TRBD2; v_call: TRBV7-8; clone_size: .; cdr3_nt: TGTGCCAGCAGCTTACGCCGCGGGAGGGTAGATACGCAGTATTTT; cdr3_aa: CASSLRRGRVDTQYF
j_call: TRBJ1-1; d_call: .; v_call: TRBV7-9; clone_size: .; cdr3_nt: TGTGCCAGCAGCCTCCGTGCGGGGGGGGGCACTGAAGCTTTCTTT; cdr3_aa: CASSLRAGGGTEAFF
j_call: TRBJ1-2; d_call: .; v_call: TRBV5-6; clone_size: .; cdr3_nt: TGTGCCAGCAGCTTACCCACAGGGAACTATGGCTACACCTTC; cdr3_aa: CASSLPTGNYGYTF
j_call: TRBJ1-1; d_call: .; v_call: TRBV28; clone_size: .; cdr3_nt: TGTGCCAGCAGTTTATTTCCGAGGAACACTGAAGCTTTCTTT; cdr3_aa: CASSLFPRNTEAFF
j_call: TRBJ1-5; d_call: TRBD1; v_call: TRBV5-6; clone_size: .; cdr3_nt: TGTGCCAGCAGCCGCGAGGGGACAGCTAGTCAGCCCCAGCATTTT; cdr3_aa: CASSREGTASQPQHF
j_call: TRBJ1-2; d_call: .; v_call: TRBV7-3; clone_size: .; cdr3_nt: TGTGCCAGCAGCTTAGGAGCAGGGAACTATGGCTACACCTTC; cdr3_aa: CASSLGAGNYGYTF
j_call: TRBJ2-4; d_call: TRBD1; v_call: TRBV6-5; clone_size: few; cdr3_nt: TGTGCCAGCAGCCAAGGACAGGGTTTCAACATTCAGTACTTC; cdr3_aa: CASSQGQGFNIQYF
j_call: TRBJ1-2; d_call: TRBD1; v_call: TRBV12-5; clone_size: .; cdr3_nt: TGTGCTAGTGGTTCCGGGACAGGGGGCGAATATAACTATGGCTACACCTTC; cdr3_aa: CASGSGTGGEYNYGYTF
j_call: TRBJ1-1; d_call: TRBD1; v_call: TRBV6-5; clone_size: .; cdr3_nt: TGTGCCAGCTGGGACAGGCTTGAAGCTTTCTTT; cdr3_aa: CASWDRLEAFF
j_call: TRBJ2-7; d_call: .; v_call: TRBV30; clone_size: .; cdr3_nt: TGTGCCTGGAGTGTTGCGGGGACAGTCCAATACGAGCAGTACTTC; cdr3_aa: CAWSVAGTVQYEQYF
j_call: TRBJ1-1; d_call: .; v_call: TRBV5-4; clone_size: .; cdr3_nt: TGTGCCAGCGTCCGGGGAGGGGCAGTAAACACTGAAGCTTTCTTT; cdr3_aa: CASVRGGAVNTEAFF
j_call: TRBJ2-5; d_call: .; v_call: TRBV5-6; clone_size: .; cdr3_nt: TGTGCCAGCAGCTTGCGACACCTGTACCAAGAGACCCAGTACTTC; cdr3_aa: CASSLRHLYQETQYF
j_call: TRBJ1-5; d_call: .; v_call: TRBV6-5; clone_size: .; cdr3_nt: TGTGCCAGCAGTTACTCCACAGGGAAAGGACAGCCCCAGCATTTT; cdr3_aa: CASSYSTGKGQPQHF
j_call: TRBJ2-6; d_call: .; v_call: TRBV5-1; clone_size: .; cdr3_nt: TGCGCCAGCAGCTTGGGGGAGACTGGGGCCAACGTCCTGACTTTC; cdr3_aa: CASSLGETGANVLTF
j_call: TRBJ1-1; d_call: .; v_call: TRBV27; clone_size: .; cdr3_nt: TGTGCCAGCAGTTTACTGGGGCAGGGAAACACTGAAGCTTTCTTT; cdr3_aa: CASSLLGQGNTEAFF
j_call: TRBJ2-3; d_call: .; v_call: TRBV19; clone_size: .; cdr3_nt: TGTGCCAGTAGTTCCCCGGGACATCGCGCAGATACGCAGTATTTT; cdr3_aa: CASSSPGHRADTQYF
j_call: TRBJ2-2; d_call: .; v_call: TRBV5-4; clone_size: .; cdr3_nt: TGTGCCAGCAGCACCAGGGACACCAGCACCGGGGAGCTGTTTTTT; cdr3_aa: CASSTRDTSTGELFF
j_call: TRBJ2-7; d_call: .; v_call: TRBV18; clone_size: .; cdr3_nt: TGTGCCAGCTCGCAATACATGGACGAGCAGTACTTC; cdr3_aa: CASSQYMDEQYF
j_call: TRBJ1-1; d_call: .; v_call: TRBV7-9; clone_size: few; cdr3_nt: TGTGCCAGCAGCTCAGGGACTGGGAACACTGAAGCTTTCTTT; cdr3_aa: CASSSGTGNTEAFF
j_call: TRBJ2-3; d_call: .; v_call: TRBV2; clone_size: .; cdr3_nt: TGTGCCAGCAGTGAAGGACGATCAAGCGGAAGCACAGATACGCAGTATTTT; cdr3_aa: CASSEGRSSGSTDTQYF
j_call: TRBJ2-1; d_call: .; v_call: TRBV25-1; clone_size: few; cdr3_nt: TGTGCCAGCAGTGAAAGTCCCCTAGCGAATGAGCAGTTCTTC; cdr3_aa: CASSESPLANEQFF
j_call: TRBJ2-3; d_call: .; v_call: TRBV19; clone_size: few; cdr3_nt: TGTGCCACCCGAGGGACAGATACGCAGTATTTT; cdr3_aa: CATRGTDTQYF
j_call: TRBJ2-7; d_call: .; v_call: TRBV9; clone_size: .; cdr3_nt: TGTGCCAGCAGCGTAGGGGTGGACCAGGGGCTAAGCTCCTACGAGCAGTACTTC; cdr3_aa: CASSVGVDQGLSSYEQYF